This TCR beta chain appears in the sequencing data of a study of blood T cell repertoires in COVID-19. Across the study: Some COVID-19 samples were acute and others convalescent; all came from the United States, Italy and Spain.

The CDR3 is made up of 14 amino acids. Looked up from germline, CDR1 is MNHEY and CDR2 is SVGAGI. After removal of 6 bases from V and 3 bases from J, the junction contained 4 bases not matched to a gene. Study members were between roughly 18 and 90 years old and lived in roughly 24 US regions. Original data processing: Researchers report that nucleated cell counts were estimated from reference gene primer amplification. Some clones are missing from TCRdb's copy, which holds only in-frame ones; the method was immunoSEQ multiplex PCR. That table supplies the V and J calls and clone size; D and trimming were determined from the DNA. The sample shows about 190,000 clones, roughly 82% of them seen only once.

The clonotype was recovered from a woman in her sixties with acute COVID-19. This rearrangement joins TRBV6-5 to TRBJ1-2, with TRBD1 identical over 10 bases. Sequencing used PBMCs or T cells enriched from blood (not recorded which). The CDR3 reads CASRPGTGDYGYTF. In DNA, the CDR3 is TGTGCCAGCAGACCCGGGACAGGGGACTATGGCTACACCTTC.